One sample yielded the 14 T cell receptor beta chains listed below, sequenced in a study of Ad26.COV2.S vaccination and SARS-CoV-2 variants. The treatment is: around 19 received Ad26.COV2.S at low or high dose, single or two shots; 5 received placebo; per-sample allocation not given. Collection of the samples took place on day 63 after the first injection of vaccine or placebo. The data were produced by immunoSEQ multiplex PCR, yet TCRdb's version contains in-frame clones alone and is incomplete. The sample carries 350,000 to 450,000 clones, roughly 84% recorded once. Sequenced material: peripheral blood, taken in a trial of Ad26.COV2.S vaccine versus placebo. The receptors were gathered from a person between 18 and 65 years old who received the Ad26.COV2.S COVID-19 vaccine or a placebo.

The CDR3, as DNA: TGTGCCAGCAGCCGGGACTATGACACTGAAGCTTTCTTT. Translation: CASSRDYDTEAFF. The V call is TRBV6-5, the J call TRBJ1-1; TRBD1 is a possible D gene (5 bases). The germline V and J ends were trimmed by 6 bases and 3 bases, with 11 bases remaining between them. The CDR3 covers 13 residues. CDR1 MNHEY and CDR2 SVGAGI come from the germline V gene.

J is TRBJ2-2 and V is TRBV13; D uncertain. V lost 1 base and J lost 5, with 5 bases in between. The CDR3 extends over 13 amino acids. Per the germline V gene, CDR1 is PRHDT and CDR2 is FYEKMQ (reference sequence). The CDR3: CASSLAQTGELFF. For the CDR3, the DNA is TGTGCCAGCAGCTTAGCCCAGACCGGGGAGCTGTTTTTT.

The chain recombines TRBV7-2 with TRBJ1-1, with D maybe TRBD1 (6 bases). There are 14 residues in the CDR3. Trimming shortened V by 5 bases and J by 0 bases, and 10 bases separated the two germline ends. Germline V lookup: CDR1 SGHTA, CDR2 FQGNSA. This chain's CDR3 is CASSLGQMNTEAFF. Here the CDR3 DNA reads TGTGCCAGCAGCCTCGGACAGATGAACACTGAAGCTTTCTTT.

The V and J genes are TRBV25-1 and TRBJ1-2, with TRBD1 as a possible D gene (5 bases). V was clipped by 4 bases and J by 5 bases, with 14 bases between them. In germline, CDR1 is MGHDK, CDR2 SYGVNS. The CDR3 loop spans 14 amino acids. This CDR3 is CASSGTSDLYGYTF. CDR3 bases: TGTGCCAGCAGTGGGACATCCGATTTGTATGGCTACACCTTC.

CDR3 residues: CASSHSEQVYGYTF. The CDR3 DNA reads TGCGCCAGCAGCCACAGCGAACAAGTCTATGGCTACACCTTC. The chain recombines TRBV4-3 with TRBJ1-2, with no clear D. V was pared by 3 bases and J by 4 bases, with 12 bases between. This CDR3 is built from 14 residues. CDR1 is LGHNA, CDR2 YSLEER, per germline.

The chain couples TRBV9 to TRBJ1-1, with TRBD1 identical over 8 bases. The V gene end was trimmed by 4 bases and the J gene end by 5 bases; junction bases not matched to a gene: 13. The CDR3 spans 16 residues. Germline-derived CDR1 and CDR2 are SGDLS and YYNGEE. CDR3 bases: TGTGCCAGCAGCTCTCGTTCGGACAGGGCGTGGACTGAAGCTTTCTTT. This gives the protein CASSSRSDRAWTEAFF. The full variable domain, rest sourced from reference TRBV9 and TRBJ1-1, is DSGVTQTPKHLITATGQRVTLRCSPRSGDLSVYWYQQSLDQGLQFLIQYYNGEERAKGNILERFSAQQFPDLHSELNLSSLELGDSALYFCASSSRSDRAWTEAFFGQGTRLTVV.

This sequence joins TRBV7-2 and TRBJ1-3; TRBD1 aligns across 8 bases. This CDR3 region has 19 residues. Germline V lookup: CDR1 SGHTA, CDR2 FQGNSA. After removal of 1 base from V and 3 bases from J, the junction contained 14 bases not matched to a gene. CDR3 sequence (DNA): TGTGCCAGCAGCTTAGTATCAGGGGGCCGCCCGGAGAATGGAAACACCATATATTTT. As protein: CASSLVSGGRPENGNTIYF.

The gene calls are TRBV5-8 and TRBJ1-5, with D unresolved. The V gene's germline CDR1 is SGHTS and CDR2 YDEGEE. This CDR3 is 16 amino acids long. Deletions cut 2 bases from V and 1 base from J, with 13 bases between. In DNA, the CDR3 is TGTGCCAGCAGCTTCGAGTTGGGATACAGCAATCAGCCCCAGCATTTT. This sequence encodes CASSFELGYSNQPQHF.

V usage is TRBV30 and J usage is TRBJ1-2, with TRBD1 matching 8 bases. CDR1 is GTSNPN, CDR2 SVGIG, per germline (reference sequence). V was pared by 5 bases and J by 6 bases, with 8 bases of the junction left unmatched. The CDR3 is 13 residues long. The DNA of the CDR3 is TGTGCCTGGGGCCGACAGGGGAATAATGGCTACACCTTC. It encodes CAWGRQGNNGYTF. Full variable domain (missing parts from reference TRBV30 and TRBJ1-2): SQTIHQWPATLVQPVGSPLSLECTVEGTSNPNLYWYRQAAGRGLQLLFYSVGIGQISSEVPQNLSASRPQDRQFILSSKKLLLSDSGFYLCAWGRQGNNGYTFGSGTRLTVV.

CDR3 DNA sequence: TGTGCCAGTAGTCAAGGGGGTAGCAATCAGCCCCAGCATTTT. Translation gives CASSQGGSNQPQHF. The J gene is TRBJ1-5, the V gene TRBV19; possible D gene TRBD1, 6 bases. Per germline, CDR1 LNHDA and CDR2 SQIVND (reference sequence). The CDR3 extends over 14 amino acids. V was clipped by 5 bases and J by 0 bases, with 8 bases between them.

This rearrangement joins TRBV7-9 to TRBJ2-3; D possibly corresponds to TRBD1 (5 bases). The CDR3 consists of 15 residues. Germline V lookup: CDR1 SEHNR, CDR2 FQNEAQ (reference sequence). The germline V and J ends were trimmed by 1 base and 2 bases, with 10 bases remaining between them. For the CDR3, the DNA is TGTGCCAGCAGCTTAGTCGGCAGGGACACAGATACGCAGTATTTT. Amino acid sequence: CASSLVGRDTDTQYF.

This chain connects TRBV9 to TRBJ1-6; 8 bases are shared with TRBD1. After removal of 3 bases from V and 7 bases from J, the junction contained 3 bases not matched to a gene. The germline CDR1 and CDR2 sequences are SGDLS and YYNGEE. This CDR3 has 14 amino acids. This chain's CDR3 is CASSARQGNSPLHF. Here the CDR3 DNA reads TGTGCCAGCAGCGCCAGACAGGGGAATTCACCCCTCCACTTT.

The rearrangement joins TRBV5-6 to TRBJ1-2; TRBD1 matches 7 bases. The CDR3 runs 17 residues. With V trimmed by 2 bases and J by 2 bases, 12 bases remained unmatched. Per the germline V gene, CDR1 is SGHDT and CDR2 is YYEEEE. CDR3 loop: CASSFVRDSVYNYGYTF. CDR3 bases: TGTGCCAGCAGCTTTGTTCGGGACAGCGTCTACAACTATGGCTACACCTTC.

V and J are TRBV9 and TRBJ1-2; 8 bases line up with TRBD1. The CDR3 sequence is 15 residues long. The V segment lost 0 bases and the J segment 2 bases; nucleotides outside the gene matches: 3. Germline loops: CDR1 SGDLS, CDR2 YYNGEE. The CDR3 reads CASSVADRANYGYTF. The CDR3 nucleotides read TGTGCCAGCAGCGTAGCGGACAGGGCCAACTATGGCTACACCTTC. Together with reference TRBV9 and TRBJ1-2, the CDR3 gives the full variable domain: DSGVTQTPKHLITATGQRVTLRCSPRSGDLSVYWYQQSLDQGLQFLIQYYNGEERAKGNILERFSAQQFPDLHSELNLSSLELGDSALYFCASSVADRANYGYTFGSGTRLTVV.